This TCR beta chain is from a study of shared clonotypes between healthy human individuals (dated by TCRdb to the early 2020s). For the study in its entirety: Three men and a couple of women, aged 18 to 49 years, made up the cohort. For each donor, CD4 naive and CD4 memory were each given three plates, CD8 naive was given two plates, and CD8 memory was given one plate. To increase sequencing depth and limit assay-specific biases, TCR repertoire library preparation and sequencing were carried out by different laboratories using diverse techniques. To estimate repertoire size and how much clonotypes are shared between individuals, the study performed deep sequencing of blood TCR repertoires from roughly five healthy adults. Per donor, leukapheresis produced somewhere between about 0.94 and 10 billion PBMCs.

For the CD8 naive samples, CD45RO-negative cells were positively selected for CCR7, yielding a CD45RA+CCR7+ population from which TemRA cells were excluded. The donors were healthy, HIV-negative adults who had no recently reported acute infections or vaccinations. All donors were Caucasian adults living in Nashville, Tennessee, USA. Blood was collected by leukapheresis, and PBMCs were isolated by Ficoll-Histopaque density gradient centrifugation and then cryopreserved in liquid nitrogen vapor phase. Analytical flow cytometry was used to check the purity and quantity of each magnetically sorted T cell population. Each sorted fraction had its genomic DNA isolated and then quantified by UV absorbance on a Nanodrop 2000c. General findings and caveats noted by the study authors: Pairwise subsampling led to the expectation that sequencing depth would affect the degree of clonotype sharing among donors. Because the study included a small number of donors, the genetic and exposure-history diversity represented was limited. Naive subsets generally had larger estimated clonotype richness than memory subsets did. Rarefaction of sorted-subset datasets indicated incomplete sequencing despite the large sequencing depth. Sampling was restricted to blood, and TCR repertoires in tissue are likely to differ from TCR repertoires in blood. Across several donors, approximately 5% of naive CD4, over 3% of naive CD8, roughly 2.3% of memory CD4, and roughly 0.41% of memory CD8 clonotypes were shared. Clonotypes shared by all four sorted-subset donors showed higher generation probabilities than non-shared clonotypes.

TCR CDR3 regions were amplified from genomic DNA by multiplex PCR using the deep immunoSEQ assay. Genomic DNA extracted from each cell subset was distributed evenly over all wells of several immunoSEQ 96-well plates, and each plate served as one replicate. For sorted subsets, roughly 200 ng genomic DNA, equal to some 28,000 T cell genomes, was loaded into each replicate PCR. Purified libraries were measured with a Qubit 3.0 fluorometer, size-checked on a Bioanalyzer 2100, and measured again with the KAPA Library Quantification kit. Every immunoSEQ 96-well plate was sequenced on a separate single-read 150-cycle Illumina NextSeq 550 flow cell. In the source study's methods: Because the immunoSEQ output held only junctional sequences and lacked quality scores, the filtering could not match the filtering applied to full-length reads. Sequences were annotated with PyIR, a Python wrapper for IgBLAST v1.9, using IMGT germline references to assign V/J genes and CDR3. Any read was removed if the V/J assignment was weak (E-value above 1e-6), the CDR3 was missing, or the read contained stop codons, out-of-frame junctions, or ambiguous translated residues. V3J clonotypes were defined as sequences sharing the same inferred V gene, J gene, and CDR3 amino acid sequence. The percentage overlap between two repertoires was calculated by dividing the number of shared unique clonotypes by the size of the smaller repertoire. Three approaches were used to assess repertoire richness: RTK rarefaction, the Chao1 estimator, and Recon v2.1 estimates of unobserved clonotypes. Generation probabilities were computed with OLGA for all TCRbeta clonotypes obtained by the gDNA method from several donors. TCRdb took over this immuneACCESS table, retaining in-frame rearrangements with V and J assigned. Such tables are incomplete; in checked studies, under half of the missing clones stem from an unresolved V gene, and the remainder is unexplained. The D gene and trimming were derived from the DNA, and the V and J assignments and clone size from that table. The sample yields fewer than 1 million clones; 90% to 98% were counted once. The ten biggest clones cover less than 0.25% of the sample.

In regard to this clone: Its antigen remains unidentified. Base qualities are not at hand, and no much larger clone is one base apart.

Trimming costs V 0 bases and J 8 bases, and their ends lie 13 bases apart. CDR1 and CDR2, looked up from the germline V gene, are WSHSY and SAAADI. There are 14 amino acids in the CDR3, from cysteine to phenylalanine inclusive. Just the 42-base CDR3 DNA is kept, in frame starting at base 1. Sequencing used naive CD8+ T cells sorted from blood. The meaning of the sample's cell subset or site label: CD45RA+CCR7+. The chain couples TRBV10-2 to TRBJ1-2, with no confidently assigned D gene. The clonotype was recovered from a man aged 25 to 40 in good health. In nucleotide form, the sequence is TGCGCCAGCAGTGAGTCGATCGAGTGGAAGGGCTACACCTTC. Translated, it reads CASSESIEWKGYTF.